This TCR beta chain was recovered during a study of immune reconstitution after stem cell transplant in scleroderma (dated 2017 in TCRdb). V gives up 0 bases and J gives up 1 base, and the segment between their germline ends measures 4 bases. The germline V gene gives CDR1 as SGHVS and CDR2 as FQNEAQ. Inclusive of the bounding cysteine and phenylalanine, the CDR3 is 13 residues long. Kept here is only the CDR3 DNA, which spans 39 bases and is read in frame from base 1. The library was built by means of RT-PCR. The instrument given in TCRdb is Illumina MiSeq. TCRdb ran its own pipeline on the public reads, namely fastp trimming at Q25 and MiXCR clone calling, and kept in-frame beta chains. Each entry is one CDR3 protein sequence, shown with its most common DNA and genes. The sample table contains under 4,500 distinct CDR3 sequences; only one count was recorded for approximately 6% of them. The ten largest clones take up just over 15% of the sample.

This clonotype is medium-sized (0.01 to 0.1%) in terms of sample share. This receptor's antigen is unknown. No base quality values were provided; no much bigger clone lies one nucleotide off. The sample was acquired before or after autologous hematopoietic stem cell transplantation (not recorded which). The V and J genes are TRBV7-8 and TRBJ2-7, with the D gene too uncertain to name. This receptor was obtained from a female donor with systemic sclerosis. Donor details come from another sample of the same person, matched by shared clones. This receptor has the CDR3 CASSLADSYEQYF. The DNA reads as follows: TGTGCCAGCAGCTTAGCAGATTCCTACGAGCAGTACTTC.